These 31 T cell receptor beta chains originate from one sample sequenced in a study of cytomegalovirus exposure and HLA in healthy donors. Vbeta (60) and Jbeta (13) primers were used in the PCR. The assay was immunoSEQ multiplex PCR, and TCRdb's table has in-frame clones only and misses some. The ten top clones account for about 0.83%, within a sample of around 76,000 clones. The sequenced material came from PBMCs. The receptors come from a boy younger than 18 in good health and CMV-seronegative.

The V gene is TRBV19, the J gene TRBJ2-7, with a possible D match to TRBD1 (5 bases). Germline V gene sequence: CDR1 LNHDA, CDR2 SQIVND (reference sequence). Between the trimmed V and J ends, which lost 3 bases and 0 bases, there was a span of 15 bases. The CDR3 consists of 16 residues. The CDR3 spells CASSIALRQGSYEQYF. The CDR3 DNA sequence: TGTGCCAGTAGTATTGCCCTGCGGCAGGGCTCCTACGAGCAGTACTTC.

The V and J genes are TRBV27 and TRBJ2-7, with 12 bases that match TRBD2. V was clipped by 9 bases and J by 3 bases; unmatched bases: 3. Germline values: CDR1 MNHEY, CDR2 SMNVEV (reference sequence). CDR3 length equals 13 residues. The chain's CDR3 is CASRLAGDYEQYF. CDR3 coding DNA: TGTGCCAGTAGACTAGCGGGAGACTACGAGCAGTACTTC.

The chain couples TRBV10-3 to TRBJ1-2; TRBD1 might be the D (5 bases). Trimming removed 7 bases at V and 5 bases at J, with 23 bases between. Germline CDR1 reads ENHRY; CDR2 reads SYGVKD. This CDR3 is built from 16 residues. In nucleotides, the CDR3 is TGTGCCATCACTAAGGCGGAAGGGAAGGGGTCATATGGCTACACCTTC. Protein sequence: CAITKAEGKGSYGYTF.

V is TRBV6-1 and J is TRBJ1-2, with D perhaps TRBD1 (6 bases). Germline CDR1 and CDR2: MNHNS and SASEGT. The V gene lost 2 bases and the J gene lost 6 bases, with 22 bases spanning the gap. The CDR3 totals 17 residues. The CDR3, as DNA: TGTGCCAGCAGTGAATTTGTTGTTACGGCAGGGGTTCATGGCTACACCTTC. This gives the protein CASSEFVVTAGVHGYTF.

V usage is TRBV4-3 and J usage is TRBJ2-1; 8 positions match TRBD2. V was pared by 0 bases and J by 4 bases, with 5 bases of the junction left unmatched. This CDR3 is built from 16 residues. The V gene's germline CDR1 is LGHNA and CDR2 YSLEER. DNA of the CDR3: TGCGCCAGCAGCCAAGACCCTAGCGGGCAATACAATGAGCAGTTCTTC. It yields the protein CASSQDPSGQYNEQFF.

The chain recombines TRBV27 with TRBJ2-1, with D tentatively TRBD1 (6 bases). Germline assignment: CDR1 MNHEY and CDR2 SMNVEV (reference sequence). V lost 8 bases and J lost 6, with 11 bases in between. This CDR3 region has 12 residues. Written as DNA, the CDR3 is TGTGCCAGCCACCACAGGGTCAATGAGCAGTTCTTC. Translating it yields CASHHRVNEQFF.

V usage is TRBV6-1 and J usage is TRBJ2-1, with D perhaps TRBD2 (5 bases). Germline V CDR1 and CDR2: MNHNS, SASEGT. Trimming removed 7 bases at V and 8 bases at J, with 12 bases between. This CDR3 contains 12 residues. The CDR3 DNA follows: TGTGCCAGCATCCGGGGTAAAGATGAGCAGTTCTTC. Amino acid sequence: CASIRGKDEQFF.

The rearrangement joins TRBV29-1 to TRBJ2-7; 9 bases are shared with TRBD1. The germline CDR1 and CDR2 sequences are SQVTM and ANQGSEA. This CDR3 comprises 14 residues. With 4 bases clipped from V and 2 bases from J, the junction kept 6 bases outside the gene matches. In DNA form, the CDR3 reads TGCAGCGTTGCCCTGACAGGGGGTACCTACGAGCAGTACTTC. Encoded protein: CSVALTGGTYEQYF.

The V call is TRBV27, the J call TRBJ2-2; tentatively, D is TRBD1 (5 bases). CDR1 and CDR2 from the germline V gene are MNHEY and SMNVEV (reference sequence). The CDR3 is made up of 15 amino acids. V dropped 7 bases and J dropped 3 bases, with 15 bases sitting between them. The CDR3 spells CASKGALSYTGELFF. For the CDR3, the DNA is TGTGCCAGCAAAGGGGCACTATCTTACACCGGGGAGCTGTTTTTT.

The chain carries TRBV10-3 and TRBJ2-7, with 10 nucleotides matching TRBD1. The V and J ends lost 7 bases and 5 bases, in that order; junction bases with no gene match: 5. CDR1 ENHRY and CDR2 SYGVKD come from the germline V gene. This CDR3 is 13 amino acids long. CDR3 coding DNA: TGTGCCATCAAGGGGACAGGGGTCCACGAGCAGTACTTC. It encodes CAIKGTGVHEQYF.

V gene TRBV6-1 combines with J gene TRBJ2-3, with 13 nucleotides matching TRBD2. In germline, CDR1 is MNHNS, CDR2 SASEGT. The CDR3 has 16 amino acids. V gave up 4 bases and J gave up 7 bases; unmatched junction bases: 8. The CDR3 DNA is TGTGCCAGCAGTGCCCCCACTAGCGGGAGGGGGTATACGCAGTATTTT. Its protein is CASSAPTSGRGYTQYF.

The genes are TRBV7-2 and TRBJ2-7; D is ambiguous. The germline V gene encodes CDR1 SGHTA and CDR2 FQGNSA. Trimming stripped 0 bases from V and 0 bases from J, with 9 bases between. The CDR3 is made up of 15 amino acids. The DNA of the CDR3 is TGTGCCAGCAGCTTAGCGCTCCCTAGCTCCTACGAGCAGTACTTC. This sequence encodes CASSLALPSSYEQYF.

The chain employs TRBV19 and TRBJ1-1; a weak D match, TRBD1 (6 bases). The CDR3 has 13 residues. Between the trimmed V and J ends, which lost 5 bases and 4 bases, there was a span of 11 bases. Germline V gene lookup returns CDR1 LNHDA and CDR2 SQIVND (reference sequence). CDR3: CASSQGRVTEAFF. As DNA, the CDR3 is TGTGCCAGTAGTCAGGGGAGGGTCACTGAAGCTTTCTTT.

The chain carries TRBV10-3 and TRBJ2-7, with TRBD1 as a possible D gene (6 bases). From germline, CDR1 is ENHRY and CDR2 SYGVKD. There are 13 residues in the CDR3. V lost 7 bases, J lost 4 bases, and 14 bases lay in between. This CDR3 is CAIKEQGRYEQYF. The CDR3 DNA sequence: TGTGCCATCAAAGAACAGGGTCGGTACGAGCAGTACTTC.

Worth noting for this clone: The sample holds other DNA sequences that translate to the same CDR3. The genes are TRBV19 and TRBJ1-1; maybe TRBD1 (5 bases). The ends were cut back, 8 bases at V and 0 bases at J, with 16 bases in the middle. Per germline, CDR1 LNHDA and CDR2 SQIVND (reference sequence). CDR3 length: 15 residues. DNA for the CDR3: TGTGCCAGTCGCGACAGCACCCTTATGAACACTGAAGCTTTCTTT. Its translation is CASRDSTLMNTEAFF. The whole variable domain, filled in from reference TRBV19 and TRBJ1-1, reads DGGITQSPKYLFRKEGQNVTLSCEQNLNHDAMYWYRQDPGQGLRLIYYSQIVNDFQKGDIAEGYSVSREKKESFPLTVTSAQKNPTAFYLCASRDSTLMNTEAFFGQGTRLTVV.

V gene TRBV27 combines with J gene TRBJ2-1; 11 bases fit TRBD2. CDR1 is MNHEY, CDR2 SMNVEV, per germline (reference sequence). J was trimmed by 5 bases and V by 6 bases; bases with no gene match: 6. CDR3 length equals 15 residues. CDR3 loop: CASRRGTSGNNEQFF. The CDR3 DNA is TGTGCCAGCAGACGGGGGACTAGCGGCAACAATGAGCAGTTCTTC.

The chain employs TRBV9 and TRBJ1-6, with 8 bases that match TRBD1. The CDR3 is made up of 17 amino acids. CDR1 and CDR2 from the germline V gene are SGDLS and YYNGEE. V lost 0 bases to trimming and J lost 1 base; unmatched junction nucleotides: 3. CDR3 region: CASSVGGQGSYNSPLHF. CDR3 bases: TGTGCCAGCAGCGTAGGAGGACAGGGTTCCTATAATTCACCCCTCCACTTT.

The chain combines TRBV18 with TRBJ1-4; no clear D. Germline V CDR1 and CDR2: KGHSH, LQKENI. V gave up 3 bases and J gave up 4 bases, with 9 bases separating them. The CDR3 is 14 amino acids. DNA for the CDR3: TGTGCCAGCTCACCGTCCGGAGTTAATGAAAAACTGTTTTTT. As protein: CASSPSGVNEKLFF.

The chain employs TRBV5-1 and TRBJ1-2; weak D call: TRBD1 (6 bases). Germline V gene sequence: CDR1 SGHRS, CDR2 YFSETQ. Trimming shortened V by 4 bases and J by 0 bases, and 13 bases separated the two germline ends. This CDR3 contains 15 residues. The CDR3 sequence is CASSTGQRANYGYTF. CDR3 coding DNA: TGCGCCAGCAGCACTGGACAGAGAGCTAACTATGGCTACACCTTC.

This CDR3 reads CAIKPCGRSHEQYF. The CDR3 region has the DNA TGTGCCATCAAGCCCTGCGGGAGATCCCACGAGCAGTACTTC. The J gene is TRBJ2-7, the V gene TRBV6-4; TRBD2 aligns across 7 bases. Germline CDR1 is MRHNA and CDR2 is SNTAGT. CDR3 length: 14 amino acids. Trimming at V came to 10 bases and at J to 5 bases, leaving 14 bases not matched to a gene.

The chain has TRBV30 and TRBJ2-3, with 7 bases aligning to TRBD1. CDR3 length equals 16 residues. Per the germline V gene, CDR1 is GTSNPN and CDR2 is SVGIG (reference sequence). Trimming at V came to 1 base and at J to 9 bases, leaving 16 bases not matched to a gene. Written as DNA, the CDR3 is TGTGCCTGGAGTGGAATAAAGGGGGCGCGTCCCCGCACGCAGTATTTT. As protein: CAWSGIKGARPRTQYF.

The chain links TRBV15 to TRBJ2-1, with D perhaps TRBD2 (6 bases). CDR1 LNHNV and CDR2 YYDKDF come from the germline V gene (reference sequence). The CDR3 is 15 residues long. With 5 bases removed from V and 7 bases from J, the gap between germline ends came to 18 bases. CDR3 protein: CATSHTGRFGNEQFF. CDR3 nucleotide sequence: TGTGCCACCAGCCATACGGGGAGGTTTGGGAATGAGCAGTTCTTC.

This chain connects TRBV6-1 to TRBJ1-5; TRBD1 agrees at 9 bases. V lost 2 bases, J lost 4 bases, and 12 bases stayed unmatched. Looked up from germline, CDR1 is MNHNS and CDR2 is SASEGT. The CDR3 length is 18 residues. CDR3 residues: CASSELGDRVVANQPQHF. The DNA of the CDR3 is TGTGCCAGCAGTGAATTAGGGGACAGGGTGGTGGCAAATCAGCCCCAGCATTTT.

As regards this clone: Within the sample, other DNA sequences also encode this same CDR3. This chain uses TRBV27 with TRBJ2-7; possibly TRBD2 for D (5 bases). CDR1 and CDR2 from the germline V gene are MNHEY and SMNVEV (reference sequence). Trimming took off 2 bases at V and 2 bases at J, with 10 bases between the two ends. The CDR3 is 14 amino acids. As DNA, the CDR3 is TGTGCCAGCAGTTTAGGCGACTATGCCTACGAGCAGTACTTC. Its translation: CASSLGDYAYEQYF.

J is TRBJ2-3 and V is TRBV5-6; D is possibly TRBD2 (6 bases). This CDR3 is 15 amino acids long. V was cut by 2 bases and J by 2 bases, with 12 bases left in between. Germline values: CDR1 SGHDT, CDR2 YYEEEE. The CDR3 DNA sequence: TGTGCCAGCAGCTTCGGAGGGTTTCTCACAGATACGCAGTATTTT. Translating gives CASSFGGFLTDTQYF.

In nucleotides, the CDR3 is TGTGCCTGGAGTATGGGTTCAGGCCAGCCCCAGCATTTT. Amino acids: CAWSMGSGQPQHF. The chain recombines TRBV30 with TRBJ1-5; D uncertain. The germline V gene encodes CDR1 GTSNPN and CDR2 SVGIG (reference sequence). The CDR3 totals 13 residues. Trimming stripped 2 bases from V and 7 bases from J, with 12 bases between.

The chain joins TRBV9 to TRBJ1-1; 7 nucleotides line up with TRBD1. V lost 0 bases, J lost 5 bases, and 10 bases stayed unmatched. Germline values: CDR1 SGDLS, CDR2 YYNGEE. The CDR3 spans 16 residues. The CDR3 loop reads CASSVDGQGVVTEAFF. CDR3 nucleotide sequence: TGTGCCAGCAGCGTAGATGGGCAGGGGGTTGTGACTGAAGCTTTCTTT.

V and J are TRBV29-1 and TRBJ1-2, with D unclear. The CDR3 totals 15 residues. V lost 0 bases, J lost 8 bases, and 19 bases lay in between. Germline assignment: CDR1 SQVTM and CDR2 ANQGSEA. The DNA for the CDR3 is TGCAGCGTTGAAGATCGTCGTCGCAGGCAACAGGGCTACACCTTC. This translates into CSVEDRRRRQQGYTF.

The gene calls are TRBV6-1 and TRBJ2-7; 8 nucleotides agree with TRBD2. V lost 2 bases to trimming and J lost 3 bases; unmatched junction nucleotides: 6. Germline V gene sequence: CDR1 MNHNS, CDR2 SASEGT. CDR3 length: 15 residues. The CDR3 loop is CASSELLTSGYEQYF. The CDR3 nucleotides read TGTGCCAGCAGTGAATTGTTAACTAGCGGCTACGAGCAGTACTTC.

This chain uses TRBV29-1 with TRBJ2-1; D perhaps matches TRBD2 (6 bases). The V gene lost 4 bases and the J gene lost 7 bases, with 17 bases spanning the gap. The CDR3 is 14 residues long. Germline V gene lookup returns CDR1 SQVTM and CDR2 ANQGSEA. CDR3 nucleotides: TGCAGCGTTGTCGGGGGAGGCTTTCCAAATGAGCAGTTCTTC. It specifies CSVVGGGFPNEQFF.

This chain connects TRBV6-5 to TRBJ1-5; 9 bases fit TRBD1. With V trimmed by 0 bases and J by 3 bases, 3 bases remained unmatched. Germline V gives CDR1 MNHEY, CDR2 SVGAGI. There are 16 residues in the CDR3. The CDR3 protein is CASSYSGTGNNQPQHF. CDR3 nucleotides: TGTGCCAGCAGTTACTCCGGGACAGGGAACAATCAGCCCCAGCATTTT.